Listed below are T cell receptor beta chains from one sample, sequenced in a study of blood T cells in healthy people across ages. TCRdb re-analysed the 5' RACE reads in MiXCR, keeping a single row per CDR3 protein. The sample lists fewer than 800,000 distinct CDR3 sequences, 32% occurring once. The sample was blood. The receptors come from a woman of 80 years or more in good health. Both conserved end residues are part of each CDR3. The D gene is left open where the match is weak. The size of a clone is reported for some rows only, either as once, few or many, or as a class for expanded clones.

d_gene	v_gene	j_gene	abundance	CDR3nt	CDR3aa
TRBD1	TRBV2	TRBJ2-7	-	TGTGCCAGCAGTGGGGACAGTGGGCGGCGAGAGACCCAGGACTTC	CASSGDSGRRETQDF
-	TRBV27	TRBJ2-3	many	TGTGCCAGCAGACCTAGGGGGGGTAGCACAGATACGCAGTATTTT	CASRPRGGSTDTQYF
-	TRBV7-2	TRBJ2-7	-	TGTGCCAGCGGCTTAGTCAATAGGGGCTCCTACGAGCAGTACTTC	CASGLVNRGSYEQYF
-	TRBV20-1	TRBJ2-3	many	TGCAGTACCGCCCGACTGTTCACAGATACGCAGTATTTT	CSTARLFTDTQYF
-	TRBV7-9	TRBJ1-4	few	TGTGCCAGCAGCTCGACAGTCGCGGCTAATGAAAAACTGTTTTTT	CASSSTVAANEKLFF
-	TRBV6-2/TRBV6-3	TRBJ2-1	many	TGTGCCAGCAGCTCGACCCTTACTCAACTACAGGGAATTTCTTTCAATGAGCAGTTCTTC	CASSSTLTQLQGISFNEQFF
TRBD2	TRBV29-1	TRBJ2-3	many	TGCAGCGTTGAAGGCCCGGGGGGAGATACGCAGTATTTT	CSVEGPGGDTQYF
TRBD1	TRBV20-1	TRBJ1-4	many	TGCAGTGCTTTGGGGGATACAGGGGGGAATGAAAAACTGTTTTTT	CSALGDTGGNEKLFF
-	TRBV5-4	TRBJ1-1	-	TGTGTCAGCAGCTTGAGGGACACCACCACTGAAGCTTTCTTT	CVSSLRDTTTEAFF
TRBD1	TRBV20-1	TRBJ2-2	-	TGCAGTGCCATATCCGGGACAGATGCCACCGGGGAGCTGTTTTTT	CSAISGTDATGELFF
TRBD1	TRBV6-5	TRBJ1-2	many	TGTGCCAGCAGTGAACAGGGGACTAGCGGCTACACCTTC	CASSEQGTSGYTF
TRBD1	TRBV6-1	TRBJ2-1	many	TGTGCCAGCAGTGAAAGGGACAGGGGACGGACACGGAATGAGCAGTTCTTC	CASSERDRGRTRNEQFF
TRBD2	TRBV6-2/TRBV6-3	TRBJ2-3	many	TGTGCCAGCAGTTACGCGGCGGGGGGAAGAGATACGCAGTATTTT	CASSYAAGGRDTQYF
TRBD1	TRBV20-1	TRBJ1-5	many	TGCAGTGCTAGCCTCGGGACAGGGAATCAGCCCCAGCATTTT	CSASLGTGNQPQHF